This T cell receptor (beta chain) was sequenced for a study of blood T cell repertoires in COVID-19. Study-level information: Samples of COVID-19 (acute and convalescent) were obtained from the United States, Italy and Spain. Sources were T cells, B-cell-depleted T cells, or PBMCs; the material itself was cDNA or gDNA.

Germline V lookup: CDR1 LGHDT, CDR2 YNNKEL (reference sequence). V dropped 5 bases and J dropped 4 bases, with 14 bases sitting between them. The length of the CDR3 is 14 residues. Measured with immunoSEQ multiplex PCR; TCRdb has only the in-frame clones, and not every one. The sample gives tens of thousands of clones, just over 85% of which show up once; roughly 1.2% is in the top ten. Sequencing input: peripheral blood. J is TRBJ1-1 and V is TRBV3-1 (or the pseudogene TRBV3-2); D may be TRBD1 (6 bases). The receptor comes from a middle-aged man with acute or convalescent COVID-19. The CDR3 DNA sequence: TGTGCCAGCAGCACCCGGGACATTAGCACTGAAGCTTTCTTT. The encoded protein is CASSTRDISTEAFF.